The sequence of this TCR beta chain was determined in a study of T-cell reconstitution after alpha-beta-depleted transplantation in children. Overall study findings and caveats: It was reported that alpha-beta T cells came from several hundred expanded graft clones (about two months after transplant). One year after transplant, T-cell counts and diversity came mostly from newly produced T cells. Surviving recipient T cells and thymic progenitors accounted for the high day-60 TCRbeta diversity observed in some patients.

Only a few counts were recorded for this clonotype. The antigen remains undetermined. This CDR3 has 17 residues. Per the germline V gene, CDR1 is SGHTA and CDR2 is FQGNSA. V was pared by 5 bases and J by 7 bases, with 9 bases of the junction left unmatched. Unique molecular identifiers featured in how the TCRbeta library was prepared. TCRdb re-called the PCR reads with MiXCR, one entry per CDR3 protein. This sample carries 450,000 to 550,000 distinct CDR3 sequences, 9.5% to 12% of them seen once, and the ten largest clones take 14%. The sequencing here drew on PBMCs, mostly from graft donor cells, taken 180 days after TCRalphabeta/CD19-depleted stem cell transplant. The genes are TRBV7-2 and TRBJ2-2, with TRBD2 matching 14 bases. The sequence derives from a female patient between 2 and 15 years old who had a stem cell transplant for aplastic anemia, so the T cells may come from the graft donor. The CDR3 DNA follows: TGTGCCAGCAGCCCGACTAGCGGGAGGGCCAGGGGCGGGGAGCTGTTTTTT. This sequence encodes CASSPTSGRARGGELFF.